These 21 T cell receptor beta chains were sequenced from one sample in a study of blood T cell repertoires in COVID-19. The assay was immunoSEQ multiplex PCR, and TCRdb's table has in-frame clones only and misses some. Found here are about 160,000 clones, 70% to 90% of them singletons; the top ten hold roughly 10%. Specimen: peripheral blood. The source is a human donor in a cohort sampled during active COVID-19.

The genes are TRBV5-1 and TRBJ2-5; TRBD1 is a possible D gene (8 bases). CDR1 is SGHRS and CDR2 is YFSETQ in the germline V gene. This CDR3 contains 14 residues. V was trimmed by 4 bases and J by 5 bases, leaving 15 bases between them. Here the CDR3 reads CASSLQGGAETQYF. In DNA, the CDR3 is TGCGCCAGCAGCCTACAGGGGGGGGCGGAGACCCAGTACTTC.

The CDR3 region has the DNA TGTGCCAGCAGTACAGTCGTGAACACTGAAGCTTTCTTT. It codes for CASSTVVNTEAFF. The chain is built from TRBV12-3 or TRBV12-4 and TRBJ1-1; D is undetermined. V lost 5 bases to trimming and J lost 0 bases, with 7 bases between them. CDR3 length equals 13 residues.

The rearrangement links TRBV6-1 to TRBJ2-4; D is unresolved. Germline CDR1 and CDR2: MNHNS and SASEGT. V was clipped by 3 bases and J by 7 bases, with 7 bases between them. The CDR3 is made up of 12 amino acids. CDR3 bases: TGTGCCAGCAGTGACCAGAGGAACATTCAGTACTTC. This codes for CASSDQRNIQYF.

The chain recombines TRBV5-6 with TRBJ2-3; 8 nucleotides align to TRBD2. The CDR3 runs 14 residues. Looked up from germline, CDR1 is SGHDT and CDR2 is YYEEEE. V was pared by 4 bases and J by 4 bases, with 5 bases of the junction left unmatched. CDR3 DNA sequence: TGTGCCAGCAGCATGACTAGCGAGGCAGATACGCAGTATTTT. Translating gives CASSMTSEADTQYF.

This clone showed up just once. The gene calls are TRBV6-2 or TRBV6-3 and TRBJ2-7; 8 positions match TRBD1. The germline V gene has CDR1 MNHEY and CDR2 SVGEGT. CDR3 length: 16 residues. The V and J ends lost 6 bases and 4 bases, in that order; junction bases with no gene match: 14. The CDR3 nucleotides are TGTGCCAGCAGGCCTGACAGGGGCCCAACCAGGTACGAGCAGTACTTC. This sequence encodes CASRPDRGPTRYEQYF.

V and J are TRBV11-2 and TRBJ1-4; 8 bases are a match to TRBD1. The junction had 6 bases not matched to a gene; V was cut back by 5 bases and J by 7 bases. Looked up from germline, CDR1 is SGHAT and CDR2 is FQNNGV. This CDR3 spans 14 amino acids. CDR3 DNA sequence: TGTGCCAGCAGCGGACGGACAGGGAGTGAAAAACTGTTTTTT. This encodes CASSGRTGSEKLFF.

The chain is built from TRBV6-2 or TRBV6-3 and TRBJ1-1; 7 positions agree with TRBD1. The CDR3 has 14 residues. Per germline, CDR1 MNHEY and CDR2 SVGEGT. V dropped 6 bases and J dropped 7; count of bases not matched to a gene: 11. The CDR3 coding sequence is TGTGCCAGCAGCCTAGCCGGGACAGAGTTTGAAGCTTTCTTT. It is translated as CASSLAGTEFEAFF.

The chain links TRBV4-1 to TRBJ1-1; D may be TRBD1 (6 bases). From germline, CDR1 is MGHRA and CDR2 YSYEKL. V was clipped by 3 bases and J by 6 bases, with 11 bases between them. The CDR3 is 13 residues long. DNA for the CDR3: TGCGCCAGCAGCCAGGACAGAGGGGCTGAAGCTTTCTTT. Amino acids: CASSQDRGAEAFF.

The gene calls are TRBV27 and TRBJ1-2, with TRBD1 matching over 9 bases. Looked up from germline, CDR1 is MNHEY and CDR2 is SMNVEV (reference sequence). V was pared by 6 bases and J by 0 bases, with 5 bases of the junction left unmatched. The CDR3 sequence is 15 residues long. The CDR3 here is CASRTTGGANYGYTF. The CDR3 nucleotides read TGTGCCAGCAGGACAACAGGGGGCGCTAACTATGGCTACACCTTC.

The V and J genes are TRBV6-5 and TRBJ2-2; tentative D call: TRBD2 (6 bases). The CDR3 is 14 amino acids. Germline values: CDR1 MNHEY, CDR2 SVGAGI. Trimming cost V 8 bases and J 7 bases, with 17 bases left between them. CDR3 amino acids: CASVRRGIGGELFF. DNA for the CDR3: TGTGCCAGCGTCCGGAGGGGTATTGGCGGGGAGCTGTTTTTT.

The chain joins TRBV7-2 to TRBJ1-2; the match to TRBD1 covers 11 bases. V lost 3 bases and J lost 1; bases outside the gene matches: 1. Germline V lookup: CDR1 SGHTA, CDR2 FQGNSA. This CDR3 has 15 residues. This chain's CDR3 is CASSLGQGVNYGYTF. CDR3 DNA sequence: TGTGCCAGCAGCTTGGGACAGGGGGTTAACTATGGCTACACCTTC.

The gene calls are TRBV7-2 and TRBJ2-5; D might be TRBD2 (6 bases). Trimming removed 4 bases at V and 5 bases at J, with 26 bases between. Germline CDR1 and CDR2: SGHTA and FQGNSA. This CDR3 is 18 amino acids long. CDR3 region: CASSSHGATLAERETQYF. The CDR3 DNA follows: TGTGCCAGCAGCTCCCACGGCGCGACACTAGCCGAGCGGGAGACCCAGTACTTC.

The J gene is TRBJ2-5, the V gene TRBV9, with TRBD2 as a possible D gene (5 bases). The germline V gene has CDR1 SGDLS and CDR2 YYNGEE. The CDR3 totals 13 residues. V lost 4 bases, J lost 1 base, and 8 bases lay in between. The CDR3 DNA follows: TGTGCCAGCAGCCCCGGGATCCAAGAGACCCAGTACTTC. Translated, it gives CASSPGIQETQYF. The full variable domain, rest sourced from reference TRBV9 and TRBJ2-5, is DSGVTQTPKHLITATGQRVTLRCSPRSGDLSVYWYQQSLDQGLQFLIQYYNGEERAKGNILERFSAQQFPDLHSELNLSSLELGDSALYFCASSPGIQETQYFGPGTRLLVL.

V and J are TRBV4-3 and TRBJ1-4, with a weak D call TRBD1 (6 bases). V shed 2 bases and J shed 8 bases, with 18 bases lying between them. The V gene's germline CDR1 is LGHNA and CDR2 YSLEER. CDR3 length: 16 amino acids. The CDR3 sequence is CASSQTTQQGNEKLFF. The CDR3 DNA is TGCGCCAGCAGCCAAACCACCCAACAGGGAAACGAAAAACTGTTTTTT.

The chain links TRBV27 to TRBJ1-1; the D gene is possibly TRBD1 (6 bases). Germline V gene data show CDR1 as MNHEY and CDR2 as SMNVEV (reference sequence). The CDR3 contains 18 residues. Trimming left V 7 bases short and J 3 bases short, with 27 bases between. The CDR3 sequence is CASTLNGFNRALDTEAFF. DNA for the CDR3: TGTGCCAGCACCCTTAACGGGTTCAACAGGGCCTTGGACACTGAAGCTTTCTTT.

This chain uses TRBV15 with TRBJ1-1, with D unresolved. Germline CDR1 and CDR2: LNHNV and YYDKDF (reference sequence). The CDR3 covers 15 residues. The V gene lost 3 bases and the J gene lost 1 base, with 12 bases spanning the gap. In nucleotides, the CDR3 is TGTGCCACCAGCAGGGTAGAGGATAAGAACACTGAAGCTTTCTTT. Its translation: CATSRVEDKNTEAFF. Combining the CDR3 with reference TRBV15 and TRBJ1-1 gives the whole variable domain DAMVIQNPRYQVTQFGKPVTLSCSQTLNHNVMYWYQQKSSQAPKLLFHYYDKDFNNEADTPDNFQSRRPNTSFCFLDIRSPGLGDTAMYLCATSRVEDKNTEAFFGQGTRLTVV.

The V call is TRBV30, the J call TRBJ1-4; TRBD1 aligns across 9 bases. J lost 7 bases, V lost 6 bases, and 12 bases had no gene match. The CDR3 contains 15 residues. Per the germline V gene, CDR1 is GTSNPN and CDR2 is SVGIG (reference sequence). CDR3 DNA: TGTGCCTGTAAAGGAGCCGGGACAGGGCCTGAAAAACTGTTTTTT. Translating it yields CACKGAGTGPEKLFF.

The chain combines TRBV7-3 with TRBJ2-3, with TRBD2 matching over 9 bases. Germline-derived CDR1 and CDR2 are SGHTA and FQGTGA. The CDR3 loop spans 14 amino acids. The J segment lost 5 bases and the V segment lost 5 bases, leaving 5 bases of the junction unmatched. CDR3 sequence: CASSLAGGLDTQYF. In DNA form, the CDR3 reads TGTGCCAGCAGCCTCGCGGGAGGGTTAGATACGCAGTATTTT.

V gene TRBV9 combines with J gene TRBJ1-1, with TRBD1 as a possible D gene (5 bases). Trimming took 4 bases from V and 2 from J, leaving 15 bases between them. Germline V gene lookup returns CDR1 SGDLS and CDR2 YYNGEE. The CDR3 extends over 15 amino acids. The CDR3 here is CASSPSITGNTEAFF. In DNA form, the CDR3 reads TGTGCCAGCAGCCCGTCTATAACAGGCAACACTGAAGCTTTCTTT. Complete variable domain (other parts from reference TRBV9 and TRBJ1-1): DSGVTQTPKHLITATGQRVTLRCSPRSGDLSVYWYQQSLDQGLQFLIQYYNGEERAKGNILERFSAQQFPDLHSELNLSSLELGDSALYFCASSPSITGNTEAFFGQGTRLTVV.

The chain has TRBV6-5 and TRBJ2-1; D perhaps matches TRBD2 (6 bases). Germline CDR1 and CDR2: MNHEY and SVGAGI. Trimming removed 6 bases from V and 1 base from J, with 13 bases in between. The CDR3 has 15 residues. This chain's CDR3 is CASSLGLLSYNEQFF. The CDR3 DNA reads as TGTGCCAGCAGCTTGGGACTTCTATCCTACAATGAGCAGTTCTTC.

The V and J genes are TRBV19 and TRBJ2-7, with TRBD1 matching 9 bases. The J segment lost 4 bases and the V segment lost 4 bases, leaving 5 bases of the junction unmatched. This CDR3 comprises 14 residues. Germline CDR1 and CDR2: LNHDA and SQIVND (reference sequence). The CDR3 DNA follows: TGTGCCAGTAGTACACGGGACAGGGATTACGAGCAGTACTTC. This codes for CASSTRDRDYEQYF.